These T cell receptor beta chains were read from a single sample in a study of CD8 T cells in ankylosing spondylitis. Via MiXCR, TCRdb re-called the 5' RACE reads, giving one row per CDR3 protein. The table has 750,000 to 850,000 distinct CDR3 sequences, 12% seen once; the top ten hold less than 0.65%. Sequenced sample: blood, either unsorted or a sorted T cell fraction (not recorded which). The receptors were sampled from a male donor with ankylosing spondylitis. The CDR3 runs from the conserved cysteine through the conserved F or W. Each record gives: D gene, clone size, CDR3 length, J gene, V gene, CDR3 DNA, CDR3 protein. D genes are given only for firm matches. Where a row states a size, it is once, few, many or the class of an expanded clone; other rows omit it.

D: -; size: -; length: 15; J: TRBJ2-7; V: TRBV7-9; DNA: TGTGCCAGCAGCTTATTTGGGCAGGGAGCCTACGAGCAGTACTTC; CDR3: CASSLFGQGAYEQYF
D: TRBD2; size: -; length: 15; J: TRBJ2-1; V: TRBV5-1; DNA: TGCGCCAGCAGCTTGCTGACTAGCGGAGGATATGAGCAGTTCTTC; CDR3: CASSLLTSGGYEQFF
D: -; size: many; length: 16; J: TRBJ1-6; V: TRBV20-1; DNA: TGCAGTGCTAGAGACCGCTTGAAGGGGTCTAATTCACCCCTCCACTTT; CDR3: CSARDRLKGSNSPLHF
D: TRBD1; size: -; length: 18; J: TRBJ1-3; V: TRBV4-3; DNA: TGCGCCAGCAGCCAAGGGGGGACAGGGGACCGCTCTGGAAACACCATATATTTT; CDR3: CASSQGGTGDRSGNTIYF
D: TRBD2; size: -; length: 15; J: TRBJ2-7; V: TRBV6-2/TRBV6-3; DNA: TGTGCCAGCAGACCTTATCTAGCGGGAGGGGACGAGCAGTACTTC; CDR3: CASRPYLAGGDEQYF
D: -; size: -; length: 13; J: TRBJ1-3; V: TRBV18; DNA: TGTGCCAGCTCACCAGCGGGCCTGAACACCATATATTTT; CDR3: CASSPAGLNTIYF
D: -; size: -; length: 13; J: TRBJ1-1; V: TRBV6-6; DNA: TGTGCCAGCAGTTACTCACAGGGAGTTACGGCTTTCTTT; CDR3: CASSYSQGVTAFF
D: -; size: -; length: 16; J: TRBJ2-2; V: TRBV12-3/TRBV12-4; DNA: TGTGCCAGCAGTTTCGGCGGTGCAGTGATCACCGGGGAGCTGTTTTTT; CDR3: CASSFGGAVITGELFF
D: TRBD1; size: many; length: 15; J: TRBJ2-3; V: TRBV6-4; DNA: TGTGCCAGCAGTCGGGACAGGGCTAGAACAGATACGCAGTATTTT; CDR3: CASSRDRARTDTQYF
D: TRBD1; size: -; length: 19; J: TRBJ2-6; V: TRBV6-5; DNA: TGTGCCAGCAGTTACCTGCAAGGGACAGGGAGCTCTGGGGCCAACGTCCTGACTTTC; CDR3: CASSYLQGTGSSGANVLTF
D: -; size: many; length: 11; J: TRBJ2-1; V: TRBV12-5; DNA: TGTGCTAGTGGTCCTTCAACCGGACTGTTCTTC; CDR3: CASGPSTGLFF
D: -; size: few; length: 12; J: TRBJ1-2; V: TRBV6-2/TRBV6-3; DNA: TGTGCCAGCAATCCGACAGGATCCTCCTACACCTTC; CDR3: CASNPTGSSYTF
D: -; size: few; length: 15; J: TRBJ2-7; V: TRBV6-2/TRBV6-3; DNA: TGTGCCAGCAGTCCCCACGGCTCAAGCTCCTACGAGCAGTACTTC; CDR3: CASSPHGSSSYEQYF
D: -; size: -; length: 15; J: TRBJ2-1; V: TRBV15; DNA: TGTGCCACCAGCAGAGATGTGGGCTCCTACAATGAGCAGTTCTTC; CDR3: CATSRDVGSYNEQFF
D: -; size: -; length: 15; J: TRBJ2-1; V: TRBV6-1; DNA: TGTGCCAGCAGAAGAGGGGTTAGCTCCTACAATGAGCAGTTCTTC; CDR3: CASRRGVSSYNEQFF
D: -; size: few; length: 14; J: TRBJ2-7; V: TRBV3-1; DNA: TGTGCCAGCAGCCTCGGACCAAACCGGGAGGAGCAGTACTTC; CDR3: CASSLGPNREEQYF
D: -; size: many; length: 14; J: TRBJ2-2; V: TRBV18; DNA: TGTGCCAGCTCACCAGGACAGAACACCGGGGAGCTGTTTTTT; CDR3: CASSPGQNTGELFF
D: -; size: -; length: 14; J: TRBJ1-3; V: TRBV20-1; DNA: TGCAGTGCTAGTCGGGGGAGTCCTGGAAACACCATATATTTT; CDR3: CSASRGSPGNTIYF
D: -; size: -; length: 14; J: TRBJ2-5; V: TRBV10-2; DNA: TGCGCCAGCAGTTGGAACAGTGGCCAAGAGACCCAGTACTTC; CDR3: CASSWNSGQETQYF
D: -; size: few; length: 11; J: TRBJ2-5; V: TRBV20-1; DNA: TGCAGTGCTGCCCTTCAAGAGACCCAGTACTTC; CDR3: CSAALQETQYF
D: -; size: few; length: 17; J: TRBJ2-2; V: TRBV3-1; DNA: TGTGCCAGCAGCCGAGATATTGGCGGGGCTAACACCGGGGAGCTGTTTTTT; CDR3: CASSRDIGGANTGELFF
D: -; size: few; length: 13; J: TRBJ1-1; V: TRBV7-2; DNA: TGTGCCAGCAGCTTAGTCCTCTACACTGAAGCTTTCTTT; CDR3: CASSLVLYTEAFF
D: TRBD2; size: -; length: 18; J: TRBJ2-2; V: TRBV5-1; DNA: TGCGCCAGCAGCTTAGGACTAGCGGCCTTTGGGGACACCGGGGAGCTGTTTTTT; CDR3: CASSLGLAAFGDTGELFF
D: TRBD1; size: -; length: 16; J: TRBJ2-2; V: TRBV5-1; DNA: TGCGCCAGCAGCGAGGGACAGTACGCGAACACCGGGGAGCTGTTTTTT; CDR3: CASSEGQYANTGELFF
D: -; size: many; length: 16; J: TRBJ1-1; V: TRBV7-2; DNA: TGTGCCAGCAGCTTAGTTACTTGGGGGATGAACACTGAAGCTTTCTTT; CDR3: CASSLVTWGMNTEAFF
D: TRBD2; size: many; length: 14; J: TRBJ2-1; V: TRBV29-1; DNA: TGCAGCGTTGACAGCCTAGCGGGAGTGGATGAGCAGTTCTTC; CDR3: CSVDSLAGVDEQFF
D: -; size: once; length: 18; J: TRBJ2-6; V: TRBV21-1; DNA: TGTGCCAGCAGCAAAGCCCCAGCGGGATGCTCTGGGGCCAACGTCCTGACTTTC; CDR3: CASSKAPAGCSGANVLTF
D: -; size: -; length: 15; J: TRBJ1-1; V: TRBV9; DNA: TGTGCCAGCAGCCCCCGGGGACGACAACCTCTAGAAGCTTTCTTT; CDR3: CASSPRGRQPLEAFF
D: -; size: many; length: 13; J: TRBJ2-1; V: TRBV12-3/TRBV12-4; DNA: TGTGCGGGAGCAGAGGGGATCTACAATGAGCAGTTCTTC; CDR3: CAGAEGIYNEQFF
D: -; size: few; length: 13; J: TRBJ1-3; V: TRBV7-2; DNA: TGTGCCAGCAGCCAAGGGACTGGAAACACCATATATTTT; CDR3: CASSQGTGNTIYF
D: -; size: many; length: 13; J: TRBJ2-3; V: TRBV20-1; DNA: TGCAGTGCTACACCTCCAGTCGTGAATACGCAGTATTTT; CDR3: CSATPPVVNTQYF
D: TRBD2; size: -; length: 18; J: TRBJ2-1; V: TRBV28; DNA: TGTGCCAGCAGTCGACCCGTCTCCGGGACTAGCGGGATGGGTGAGCAGTTCTTC; CDR3: CASSRPVSGTSGMGEQFF
D: TRBD2; size: few; length: 16; J: TRBJ2-2; V: TRBV5-1; DNA: TGCGCCAGCAGCACGTCAGCGGGGTGGAACACCGGGGAGCTGTTTTTT; CDR3: CASSTSAGWNTGELFF
D: -; size: -; length: 14; J: TRBJ2-3; V: TRBV20-1; DNA: TGCAGTGCACGAGACGGAAGAAGCACAGATACGCAGTATTTT; CDR3: CSARDGRSTDTQYF
D: -; size: few; length: 14; J: TRBJ2-2; V: TRBV6-1; DNA: TGTGCCAGCAGTGATCTCCCTTGGTCCGGGGAGCTGTTTTTT; CDR3: CASSDLPWSGELFF
D: -; size: -; length: 14; J: TRBJ1-5; V: TRBV20-1; DNA: TGCAGTGCTCCCGGTGTAGTCGACAATCAGCCCCAGCATTTT; CDR3: CSAPGVVDNQPQHF